This T cell receptor (beta chain) appears in the sequencing data of a study of neurological immune-mediated disorders. The cDNA was generated by 5'RACE with 10-nucleotide random UMIs. Over 170 million TCR-beta sequences, together covering 15-18 subjects, were produced by every individual sequencing run that was carried out. Each CDR3 protein gets one entry after TCRdb re-called the 5' RACE reads with MiXCR. The sample records about 66,000 distinct CDR3 sequences, 4.5% being singletons. For the unsorted libraries, 2 million PBMCs stored at -80 C served as input. This CDR3 has 12 residues. Germline values: CDR1 DFQATT, CDR2 SNEGSKA (reference sequence). Trimming at V came to 6 bases and at J to 5 bases, leaving 6 bases not matched to a gene.

Sequencing input: PBMCs. The TCR sequence derives from a man aged 25 to 40 with multiple sclerosis. This chain joins TRBV20-1 and TRBJ1-2; the match to TRBD1 covers 7 bases. The CDR3 coding sequence is TGCAGTGCCCTCGGACAGGAATATGGCTACACCTTC. Amino acid sequence: CSALGQEYGYTF.